These 27 T cell receptor beta chains originate from one sample sequenced in a study of patients and donors after allogeneic stem cell transplantation. TCRdb fed the RT-PCR reads into MiXCR, producing one record per CDR3 protein. The table has roughly 880,000 distinct CDR3 sequences, more than 15% seen once. Sequenced input: blood, either unsorted or a sorted T cell fraction (not recorded which). These receptors all come from a human donor who was either an allogeneic HSCT recipient or a stem cell or donor lymphocyte infusion donor (not recorded which). It is not recorded whose cells these are; they may come from a transplant donor.

This clonotype was picked up a small number of times. This chain links TRBV12-3 or TRBV12-4 with TRBJ2-7; D is possibly TRBD1 (6 bases). Deletions cut 4 bases from V and 2 bases from J, with 15 bases between. The CDR3 spans 15 residues. The CDR3 is CASSYRGGKTYEQYF. CDR3 bases: TGTGCCAGCAGTTACCGAGGGGGAAAAACCTACGAGCAGTACTTC.

The chain combines TRBV3-1 with TRBJ2-7, with no clear D. With 1 base removed from V and 5 bases from J, the gap between germline ends came to 9 bases. Germline V gene sequence: CDR1 LGHDT, CDR2 YNNKEL (reference sequence). The CDR3 spans 13 residues. CDR3 bases: TGTGCCAGCAGCCAAGTTTACCAGAACGAGCAGTACTTC. Its translation: CASSQVYQNEQYF.

This clonotype was seen at least ten times. This chain connects TRBV5-1 to TRBJ1-1; D may be TRBD1 (5 bases). The CDR3 consists of 14 residues. Germline lookup yields CDR1 SGHRS and CDR2 YFSETQ. V gave up 0 bases and J gave up 5 bases, with 11 bases separating them. In DNA, the CDR3 is TGCGCCAGCAGCTTGGACGGGGGGGGGACTGAAGCTTTCTTT. This translates into CASSLDGGGTEAFF.

This clonotype was counted between two and nine times. The V and J genes are TRBV4-1 and TRBJ2-5; D tentatively reads TRBD1 or TRBD2 (6 bases each). Trimming stripped 1 base from V and 5 bases from J, with 11 bases between. This CDR3 has 14 residues. The germline gives CDR1 MGHRA, CDR2 YSYEKL. The CDR3 DNA follows: TGCGCCAGCAGCCAAGTGGGGGGCGAGGAGACCCAGTACTTC. It yields the protein CASSQVGGEETQYF.

This clonotype was counted a few times. The chain uses TRBV10-3 and TRBJ2-7, with D hard to call. CDR3 size: 10 residues. Trimming cost V 10 bases and J 7 bases, with 11 bases left between them. Per germline, CDR1 ENHRY and CDR2 SYGVKD. The CDR3 DNA reads as TGTGCCACCCCCCCGGTGGAGCAGTACTTC. It translates to CATPPVEQYF.

The table lists this clonotype with a few counts. The genes are TRBV12-3 or TRBV12-4 and TRBJ1-1; D uncertain. V lost 0 bases and J 10 bases, leaving 24 bases between the germline ends. CDR3 length: 17 amino acids. CDR3 sequence (DNA): TGTGCCAGCAGTTTAGCGCGGGTACGACGGACGGGAGGTGTAGCTTTCTTT. Its protein is CASSLARVRRTGGVAFF.

In this sample, this clonotype turned up a few times. The chain links TRBV20-1 to TRBJ1-1; perhaps TRBD1 as D (5 bases). There are 14 residues in the CDR3. Germline assignment: CDR1 DFQATT and CDR2 SNEGSKA (reference sequence). Trimming shortened V by 0 bases and J by 7 bases, and 15 bases separated the two germline ends. CDR3 bases: TGCAGTGCTAGAGATGGGGCGCACCCAGGTGAAGCTTTCTTT. This encodes CSARDGAHPGEAFF.

This clonotype was counted many times. The CDR3 DNA follows: TGCGCCAGCAGCCATGGGGACAGAGGATACTATGGCTACACCTTC. Its protein product is CASSHGDRGYYGYTF. The genes are TRBV4-1 and TRBJ1-2; 7 bases align to TRBD1. Germline values: CDR1 MGHRA, CDR2 YSYEKL. Unmatched junction bases numbered 7, after V lost 3 bases and J lost 3 bases. CDR3 length: 15 amino acids.

This clonotype was seen repeatedly, ten times or more. The J gene is TRBJ2-5, the V gene TRBV10-3; TRBD1 might be the D (5 bases). This CDR3 comprises 13 residues. V lost 4 bases and J 2 bases, leaving 8 bases between the germline ends. From germline, CDR1 is ENHRY and CDR2 SYGVKD. The chain's CDR3 is CAISGPGQETQYF. CDR3 in DNA: TGTGCCATCAGTGGTCCAGGGCAAGAGACCCAGTACTTC.

This clonotype was seen repeatedly, ten times or more. The chain carries TRBV27 and TRBJ2-7; D ambiguous. The CDR3 spans 12 residues. Deletions cut 6 bases from V and 0 bases from J, with 6 bases between. The germline V gene encodes CDR1 MNHEY and CDR2 SMNVEV (reference sequence). The CDR3 bases are TGTGCCAGCAGCACGAGCTCCTACGAGCAGTACTTC. Translated: CASSTSSYEQYF.

This chain uses TRBV20-1 with TRBJ1-5; 9 bases map to TRBD1. The V and J ends lost 5 bases and 2 bases, in that order; junction bases with no gene match: 10. The CDR3 length is 16 residues. Looked up from germline, CDR1 is DFQATT and CDR2 is SNEGSKA (reference sequence). CDR3 coding DNA: TGCAGTGCTCGCCTCGGGACAGGGAGAGGCAATCAGCCCCAGCATTTT. Translated, it gives CSARLGTGRGNQPQHF.

The sample holds many counts of this clonotype. The V call is TRBV4-3, the J call TRBJ2-2; D may match TRBD1 or TRBD2 (6 bases each). V shed 5 bases and J shed 6 bases, with 19 bases lying between them. CDR3 length equals 16 residues. CDR1 is LGHNA, CDR2 YSLEER, per germline. The CDR3 loop reads CASSTPQGGSSGELFF. Written as DNA, the CDR3 is TGCGCCAGCAGCACCCCACAGGGAGGTTCGTCCGGGGAGCTGTTTTTT.

The rearrangement joins TRBV11-1 to TRBJ2-1; TRBD2 matches 13 bases. The CDR3 consists of 18 residues. Unmatched junction bases numbered 13, after V lost 8 bases and J lost 3 bases. The germline V gene encodes CDR1 SGHAT and CDR2 FQDESV (reference sequence). The DNA of the CDR3 is TGTGCCAGCTCACCCGGGACTAGCGGGGCCCTCGACTACAATGAGCAGTTCTTC. The encoded protein is CASSPGTSGALDYNEQFF.

V usage is TRBV7-8 and J usage is TRBJ2-3; 10 nucleotides line up with TRBD1. CDR1 is SGHVS, CDR2 FQNEAQ, per germline. The trim removed 2 bases at V and 6 bases at J, leaving 5 bases unmatched. CDR3 size: 15 residues. In DNA form, the CDR3 reads TGTGCCAGCAGCTTATTCGACAGGGGGCGCGATACGCAGTATTTT. Protein: CASSLFDRGRDTQYF.

This clonotype was found many times. The J gene is TRBJ2-1, the V gene TRBV29-1; 8 bases are a match to TRBD1. The CDR3 contains 14 residues. V shed 7 bases and J 7 bases; nucleotides not matched to a gene: 12. Germline loops: CDR1 SQVTM, CDR2 ANQGSEA. Written as DNA, the CDR3 is TGCAGCGCCGAACAGGGGGTTACTGGGAATGAGCAGTTCTTC. Translating gives CSAEQGVTGNEQFF.

V usage is TRBV6-4 and J usage is TRBJ2-5; D is tentatively TRBD1 or TRBD2 (5 bases each). This CDR3 is 13 amino acids long. V was cut by 0 bases and J by 5 bases, with 7 bases left in between. Germline V CDR1 and CDR2: MRHNA, SNTAGT. This CDR3 reads CASSDSWGETQYF. DNA for the CDR3: TGTGCCAGCAGTGACTCTTGGGGGGAGACCCAGTACTTC.

The V gene is TRBV5-6, the J gene TRBJ2-1; 11 bases align to TRBD2. Unmatched junction bases numbered 12, after V lost 5 bases and J lost 8 bases. Per germline, CDR1 SGHDT and CDR2 YYEEEE. The CDR3 has 16 residues. Here the CDR3 DNA reads TGTGCCAGCAGTCCTCGAGGACTAGCGGGCAGTCATGAGCAGTTCTTC. As protein: CASSPRGLAGSHEQFF.

There are a few counts of this clonotype. J is TRBJ2-7 and V is TRBV6-2 or TRBV6-3; 11 bases are shared with TRBD1. V lost 8 bases, J lost 6 bases, and 3 bases stayed unmatched. The germline CDR1 and CDR2 sequences are MNHEY and SVGEGT. CDR3 length equals 12 residues. In DNA form, the CDR3 reads TGTGCCAGCGGGACAGGGGGGTTCGAGCAGTACTTC. It specifies CASGTGGFEQYF.

The rearrangement links TRBV24-1 to TRBJ2-1; D may correspond to TRBD1 or TRBD2 (5 bases each). The V and J ends lost 3 bases and 6 bases respectively, with 20 bases between them. CDR1 is KGHDR and CDR2 is SFDVKD in the germline V gene. This CDR3 is 17 amino acids long. CDR3 amino acids: CATSDPPLRGAINEQFF. Written as DNA, the CDR3 is TGTGCCACCAGTGATCCCCCTCTGAGGGGCGCGATCAATGAGCAGTTCTTC.

The chain is built from TRBV20-1 and TRBJ1-1; TRBD1 agrees at 10 bases. Germline V CDR1 and CDR2: DFQATT, SNEGSKA (reference sequence). Unmatched junction bases numbered 11, after V lost 6 bases and J lost 4 bases. The CDR3 contains 15 residues. The CDR3 nucleotides are TGCAGTGCGAGACAGGGGGCGGGTCGTCGCACTGAAGCTTTCTTT. It translates to CSARQGAGRRTEAFF.

The V call is TRBV7-9, the J call TRBJ2-7; 7 bases match TRBD1. CDR1 SEHNR and CDR2 FQNEAQ come from the germline V gene (reference sequence). Trimming took 7 bases from V and 2 from J; bases not matched to a gene: 5. The CDR3 has 13 amino acids. The CDR3 nucleotides read TGTGCCAGCACCAGGGGGTCAACCTACGAGCAGTACTTC. The encoded protein is CASTRGSTYEQYF.

The J gene is TRBJ1-1, the V gene TRBV5-1; 8 bases match TRBD1. The junction had 14 bases not matched to a gene; V was cut back by 3 bases and J by 1 base. This CDR3 is 18 amino acids long. Germline values: CDR1 SGHRS, CDR2 YFSETQ. DNA of the CDR3: TGCGCCAGCAGCTCTAGGGGGCAGGGGGCGCTCGGGAACACTGAAGCTTTCTTT. This gives the protein CASSSRGQGALGNTEAFF.

The sample holds a few counts of this clonotype. The chain recombines TRBV20-1 with TRBJ2-3; D is uncertain. The CDR3 loop spans 12 amino acids. The germline V gene has CDR1 DFQATT and CDR2 SNEGSKA (reference sequence). V lost 3 bases, J lost 0 bases, and 4 bases lay in between. This chain's CDR3 is CSASVSTDTQYF. Written as DNA, the CDR3 is TGCAGTGCTAGCGTCAGCACAGATACGCAGTATTTT.

This clonotype turned up a few times. V is TRBV7-3 and J is TRBJ2-5; 7 bases are shared with TRBD1. The CDR3 runs 16 residues. Germline values: CDR1 SGHTA, CDR2 FQGTGA. V dropped 3 bases and J dropped 4; count of bases not matched to a gene: 11. The chain's CDR3 is CASSFGRGGRGETQYF. CDR3 bases: TGTGCCAGCAGCTTCGGGCGAGGGGGCCGGGGAGAGACCCAGTACTTC. The variable domain in full, with the rest retrieved from reference TRBV7-3 and TRBJ2-5, is GAGVSQTPSNKVTEKGKYVELRCDPISGHTALYWYRQSLGQGPEFLIYFQGTGAADDSGLPNDRFFAVRPEGSVSTLKIQRTERGDSAVYLCASSFGRGGRGETQYFGPGTRLLVL.

J is TRBJ2-1 and V is TRBV7-3; 9 positions agree with TRBD2. CDR1 SGHTA and CDR2 FQGTGA come from the germline V gene. The CDR3 runs to 15 residues. The V segment lost 2 bases and the J segment 4 bases; nucleotides outside the gene matches: 3. CDR3 bases: TGTGCCAGCAGCTTACATAGCGGGGGATACAATGAGCAGTTCTTC. Translated: CASSLHSGGYNEQFF.

The genes are TRBV7-9 and TRBJ1-1; 8 bases are shared with TRBD1. This CDR3 is 15 amino acids long. Germline CDR1 is SEHNR and CDR2 is FQNEAQ (reference sequence). J was trimmed by 2 bases and V by 5 bases; bases with no gene match: 7. This chain's CDR3 is CASSIRQGRNTEAFF. DNA of the CDR3: TGTGCCAGCAGCATACGACAGGGGAGAAACACTGAAGCTTTCTTT.

This clonotype showed up just a few times. V is TRBV25-1 and J is TRBJ2-1; possibly TRBD2 for D (6 bases). V shed 0 bases and J shed 6 bases, with 9 bases lying between them. CDR1 MGHDK and CDR2 SYGVNS come from the germline V gene. This CDR3 contains 14 residues. The CDR3 DNA follows: TGTGCCAGCAGTGAATATGCCGGGGGCAATGAGCAGTTCTTC. Protein: CASSEYAGGNEQFF.